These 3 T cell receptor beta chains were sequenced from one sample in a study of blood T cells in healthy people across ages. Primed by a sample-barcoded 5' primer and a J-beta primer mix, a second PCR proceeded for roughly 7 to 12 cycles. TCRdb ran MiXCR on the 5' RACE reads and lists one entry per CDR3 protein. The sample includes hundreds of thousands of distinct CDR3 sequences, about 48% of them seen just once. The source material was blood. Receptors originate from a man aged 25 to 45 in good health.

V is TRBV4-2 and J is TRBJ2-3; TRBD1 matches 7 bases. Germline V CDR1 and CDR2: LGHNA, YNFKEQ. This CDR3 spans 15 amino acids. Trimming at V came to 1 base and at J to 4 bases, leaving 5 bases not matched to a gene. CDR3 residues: CASSQGNQGADTQYF. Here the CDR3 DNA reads TGTGCCAGCAGCCAAGGGAACCAGGGGGCAGATACGCAGTATTTT.

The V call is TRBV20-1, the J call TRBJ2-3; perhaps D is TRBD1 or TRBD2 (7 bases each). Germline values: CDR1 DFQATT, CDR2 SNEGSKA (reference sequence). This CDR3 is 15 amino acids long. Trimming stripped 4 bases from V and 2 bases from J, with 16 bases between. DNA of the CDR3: TGCAGTGCTATGAGAGCGGGACAGAACACAGATACGCAGTATTTT. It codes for CSAMRAGQNTDTQYF.

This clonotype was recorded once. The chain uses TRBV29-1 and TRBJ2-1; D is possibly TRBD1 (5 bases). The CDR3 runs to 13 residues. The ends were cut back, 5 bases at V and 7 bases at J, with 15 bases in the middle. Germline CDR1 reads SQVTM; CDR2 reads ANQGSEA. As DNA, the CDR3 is TGCAGCGTTAGCCAAGGGGCGACAAATGAGCAGTTCTTC. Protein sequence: CSVSQGATNEQFF.